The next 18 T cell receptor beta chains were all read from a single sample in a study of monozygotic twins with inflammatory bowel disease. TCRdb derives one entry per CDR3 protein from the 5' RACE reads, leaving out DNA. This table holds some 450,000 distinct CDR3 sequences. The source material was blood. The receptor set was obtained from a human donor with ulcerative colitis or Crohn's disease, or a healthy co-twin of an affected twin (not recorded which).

CDR3 sequence: CASSYIRQAYNEQFF. V gene TRBV6-5 combines with J gene TRBJ2-1. CDR3 size: 15 residues. CDR1 and CDR2 from the germline V gene are MNHEY and SVGAGI.

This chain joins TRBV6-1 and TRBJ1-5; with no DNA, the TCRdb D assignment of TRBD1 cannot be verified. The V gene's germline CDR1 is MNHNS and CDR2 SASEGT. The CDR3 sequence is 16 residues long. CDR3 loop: CASTVPGHQSNQPQHF.

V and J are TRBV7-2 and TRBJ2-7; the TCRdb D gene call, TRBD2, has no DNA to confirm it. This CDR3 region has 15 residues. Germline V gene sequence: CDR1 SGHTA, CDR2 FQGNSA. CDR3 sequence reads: CASSSSGSHSYEQYF.

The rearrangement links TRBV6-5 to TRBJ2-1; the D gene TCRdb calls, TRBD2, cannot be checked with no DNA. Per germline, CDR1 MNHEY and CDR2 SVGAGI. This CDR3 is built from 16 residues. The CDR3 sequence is CASSSKGTGAYNEQFF.

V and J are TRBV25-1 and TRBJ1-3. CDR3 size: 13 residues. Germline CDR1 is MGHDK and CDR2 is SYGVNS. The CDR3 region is CASSVRAGNTIYF.

CDR3 region: CASSHVGGSRYNEQFF. This chain uses TRBV3-1 with TRBJ2-1; with no DNA, the TCRdb D assignment of TRBD2 cannot be verified. The CDR3 runs to 16 residues. Per germline, CDR1 LGHDT and CDR2 YNNKEL (reference sequence).

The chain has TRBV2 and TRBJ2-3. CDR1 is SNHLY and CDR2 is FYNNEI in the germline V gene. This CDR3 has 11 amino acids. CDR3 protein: CASIGTDTQYF.

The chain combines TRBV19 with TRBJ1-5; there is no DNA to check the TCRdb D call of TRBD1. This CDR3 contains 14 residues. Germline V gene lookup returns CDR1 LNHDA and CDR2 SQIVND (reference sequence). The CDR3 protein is CASSRDRSNQPQHF.

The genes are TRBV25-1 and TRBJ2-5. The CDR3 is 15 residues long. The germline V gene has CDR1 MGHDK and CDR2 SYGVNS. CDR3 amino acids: CASSEYSLGQETQYF. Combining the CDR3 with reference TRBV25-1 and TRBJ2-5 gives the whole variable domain EADIYQTPRYLVIGTGKKITLECSQTMGHDKMYWYQQDPGMELHLIHYSYGVNSTEKGDLSSESTVSRIRTEHFPLTLESARPSHTSQYLCASSEYSLGQETQYFGPGTRLLVL.

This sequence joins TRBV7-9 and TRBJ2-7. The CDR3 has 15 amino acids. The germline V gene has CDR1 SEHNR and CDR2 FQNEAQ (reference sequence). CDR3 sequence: CASSFVHGTTYEQYF.

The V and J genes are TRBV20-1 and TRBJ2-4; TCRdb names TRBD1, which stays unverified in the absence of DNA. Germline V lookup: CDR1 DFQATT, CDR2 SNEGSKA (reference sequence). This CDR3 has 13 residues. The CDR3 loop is CSAVSTGKNIQYF.

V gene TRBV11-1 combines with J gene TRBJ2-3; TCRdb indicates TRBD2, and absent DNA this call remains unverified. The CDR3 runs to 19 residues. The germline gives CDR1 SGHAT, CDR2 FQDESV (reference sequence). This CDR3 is CASSLVEGLAGSALNTQYF. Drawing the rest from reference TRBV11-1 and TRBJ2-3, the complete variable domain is EAEVAQSPRYKITEKSQAVAFWCDPISGHATLYWYRQILGQGPELLVQFQDESVVDDSQLPKDRFSAERLKGVDSTLKIQPAELGDSAMYLCASSLVEGLAGSALNTQYFGPGTRLTVL.

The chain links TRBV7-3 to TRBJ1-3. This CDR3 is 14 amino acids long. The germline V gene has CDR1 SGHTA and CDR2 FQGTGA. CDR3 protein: CASSLTLASHNIYF.

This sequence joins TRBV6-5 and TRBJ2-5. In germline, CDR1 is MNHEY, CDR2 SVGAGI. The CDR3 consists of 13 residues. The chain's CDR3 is CASSSPAEETQYF.

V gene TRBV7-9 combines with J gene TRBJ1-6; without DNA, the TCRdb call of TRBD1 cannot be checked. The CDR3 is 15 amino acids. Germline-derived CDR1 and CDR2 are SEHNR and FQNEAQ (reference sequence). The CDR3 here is CASSLPGTGASPLHF.

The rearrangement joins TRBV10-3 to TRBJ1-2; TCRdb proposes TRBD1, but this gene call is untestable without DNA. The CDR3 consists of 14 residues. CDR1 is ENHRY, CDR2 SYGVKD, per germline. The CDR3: CAISVGGSYYGYTF.

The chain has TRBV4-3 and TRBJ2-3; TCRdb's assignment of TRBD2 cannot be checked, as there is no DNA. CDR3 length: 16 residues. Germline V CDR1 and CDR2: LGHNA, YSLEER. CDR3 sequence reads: CASSQTLLGVTDTQYF.

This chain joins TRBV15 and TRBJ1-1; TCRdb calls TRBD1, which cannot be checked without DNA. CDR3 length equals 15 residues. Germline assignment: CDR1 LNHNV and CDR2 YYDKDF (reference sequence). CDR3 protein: CATSRGGVGNTEAFF.